Listed below are T cell receptor beta chains from one sample, sequenced in a study of blood T cell repertoires in COVID-19. Using immunoSEQ multiplex PCR, the repertoire was profiled, and TCRdb retains in-frame clones only, with some absent. This sample yields around 280,000 clones, of which 75% to 90% are seen a single time; approximately 2% belongs to the top ten. Material for sequencing was peripheral blood. All receptors derive from a woman in her 30s who had recovered from COVID-19. Each CDR3 is given with its conserved first and last residue. The D gene is left open where the match is weak. Not all rows give a size; the values are once, few, many and, for expanded clones, a class.

CASSYSRGATEAFF | TGTGCCAGCAGTTACTCCAGGGGGGCCACTGAAGCTTTCTTT | - | TRBD1 | TRBJ1-1 | TRBV6-5
CASSFTGGTEAFF | TGTGCCAGCAGCTTCACAGGGGGGACTGAAGCTTTCTTT | - | TRBD1 | TRBJ1-1 | TRBV7-3
CASSYPGSGVPDTQYF | TGTGCCAGCAGTTACCCGGGGTCGGGAGTTCCAGATACGCAGTATTTT | - | - | TRBJ2-3 | TRBV6-5
CASSFPTSGTDTQYF | TGTGCCAGCAGCTTTCCCACTAGCGGCACAGATACGCAGTATTTT | once | TRBD2 | TRBJ2-3 | TRBV7-9
CASLPGTTNTGELFF | TGTGCCAGCCTTCCCGGGACAACGAACACCGGGGAGCTGTTTTTT | once | - | TRBJ2-2 | TRBV19
CASSFRAGGPYEQYF | TGCGCCAGCAGCTTCCGAGCGGGTGGCCCCTACGAGCAGTACTTC | - | - | TRBJ2-7 | TRBV5-1
CASSYRETEAFF | TGTGCCAGCAGTTACCGGGAGACTGAAGCTTTCTTT | - | - | TRBJ1-1 | TRBV6-6
CASSVRLSAGGNSYEQYF | TGTGCCAGCAGTGTAAGACTTTCGGCAGGGGGAAACTCCTACGAGCAGTACTTC | - | TRBD1 | TRBJ2-7 | TRBV2
CASSLEDPGLNEQFF | TGTGCCAGCAGCTTAGAAGATCCAGGCCTCAATGAGCAGTTCTTC | - | - | TRBJ2-1 | TRBV7-8
CASSLWGLASDTQYF | TGTGCCAGCAGTTTATGGGGACTAGCGTCGGATACGCAGTATTTT | - | TRBD2 | TRBJ2-3 | TRBV28